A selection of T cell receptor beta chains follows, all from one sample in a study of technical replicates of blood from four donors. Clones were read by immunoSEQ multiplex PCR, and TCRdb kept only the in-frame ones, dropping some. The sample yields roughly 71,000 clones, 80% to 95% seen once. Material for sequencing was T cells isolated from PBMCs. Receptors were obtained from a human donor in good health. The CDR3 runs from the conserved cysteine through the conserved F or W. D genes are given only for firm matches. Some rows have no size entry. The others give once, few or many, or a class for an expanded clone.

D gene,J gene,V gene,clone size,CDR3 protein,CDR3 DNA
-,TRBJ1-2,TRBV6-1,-,CASSMGPADYGYTF,TGTGCCAGCAGTATGGGTCCGGCGGACTATGGCTACACCTTC
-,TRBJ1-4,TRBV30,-,CAWSVLRGATNEKLFF,TGTGCCTGGAGTGTACTCCGCGGGGCAACTAATGAAAAACTGTTTTTT
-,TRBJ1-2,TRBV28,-,CASSTLFSYTF,TGTGCCAGCAGCACCCTATTCAGCTACACCTTC
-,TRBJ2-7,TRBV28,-,CASSLFQGDEQYF,TGTGCCAGCAGTTTATTCCAGGGTGACGAGCAGTACTTC
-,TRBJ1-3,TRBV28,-,CASSYYVRGSGNTIYF,TGTGCCAGCAGTTATTACGTCAGGGGATCTGGAAACACCATATATTTT
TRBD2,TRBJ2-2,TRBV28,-,CASSWGGTGELFF,TGTGCCAGCAGTTGGGGGGGAACCGGGGAGCTGTTTTTT
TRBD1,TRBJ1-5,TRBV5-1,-,CASSLGQGGQPQHF,TGCGCCAGCAGCTTGGGACAGGGAGGACAGCCCCAGCATTTT
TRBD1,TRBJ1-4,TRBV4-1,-,CASSPRQGSTNEKLFF,TGCGCCAGCAGCCCCCGACAGGGATCAACTAATGAAAAACTGTTTTTT
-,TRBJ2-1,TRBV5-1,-,CASSLETETYNEQFF,TGCGCCAGCAGCTTGGAAACTGAAACTTACAATGAGCAGTTCTTC
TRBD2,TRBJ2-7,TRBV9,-,CASRRTSGPYEQYF,TGTGCCAGCAGGAGGACTAGCGGTCCCTACGAGCAGTACTTC
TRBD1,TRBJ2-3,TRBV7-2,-,CASSLVGQGADTQYF,TGTGCCAGCAGCTTAGTAGGACAGGGGGCAGATACGCAGTATTTT
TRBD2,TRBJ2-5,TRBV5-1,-,CASSLVTARWGGTQYF,TGCGCCAGCAGCTTGGTCACCGCCCGGTGGGGGGGGACCCAGTACTTC
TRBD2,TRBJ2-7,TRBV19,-,CASSFRLAGDLYEQYF,TGTGCCAGTAGTTTCCGACTAGCGGGAGACTTGTACGAGCAGTACTTC
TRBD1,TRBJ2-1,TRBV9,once,CASTAGWDRGRNEQFF,TGTGCCAGCACCGCCGGGTGGGACAGGGGGCGTAATGAGCAGTTCTTC
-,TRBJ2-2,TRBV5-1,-,CASSLGQTGELFF,TGCGCCAGCAGCTTGGGACAGACCGGGGAGCTGTTTTTT
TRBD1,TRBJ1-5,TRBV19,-,CASSIRQGARNNQPQHF,TGTGCCAGTAGTATTCGTCAGGGGGCGCGAAACAATCAGCCCCAGCATTTT
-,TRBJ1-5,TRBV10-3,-,CAISESVVDQPQHF,TGTGCCATCAGTGAGTCGGTAGTGGATCAGCCCCAGCATTTT
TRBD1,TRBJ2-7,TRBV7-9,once,CASSPDRGHEQYF,TGTGCCAGCAGCCCGGACAGGGGACACGAGCAGTACTTC
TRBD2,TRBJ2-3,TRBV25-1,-,CASSGISGSSDTQYF,TGTGCCAGCAGTGGGATTAGCGGGAGCTCGGATACGCAGTATTTT
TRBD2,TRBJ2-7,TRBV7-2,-,CASSSKAGVRYEQYF,TGTGCCAGCAGCTCCAAAGCGGGAGTAAGATACGAGCAGTACTTC
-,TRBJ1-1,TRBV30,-,CAWSSWGHTVF,TGTGCCTGGAGTAGTTGGGGACACACCGTCTTT
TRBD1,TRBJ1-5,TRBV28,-,CASSGQVFQPQHF,TGTGCCAGCAGTGGACAGGTGTTTCAGCCCCAGCATTTT
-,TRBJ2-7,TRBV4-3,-,CASSPSFKASYEQYF,TGCGCCAGCAGCCCTAGCTTTAAGGCAAGCTACGAGCAGTACTTC
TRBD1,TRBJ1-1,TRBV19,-,CASSIERRDRGSVSHGNTEAFF,TGTGCCAGTAGTATTGAACGAAGGGACAGGGGTTCCGTATCTCATGGGAACACTGAAGCTTTCTTT
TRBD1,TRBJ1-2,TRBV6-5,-,CASSYSITGGEGYTF,TGTGCCAGCAGTTACTCGATCACAGGGGGCGAAGGCTACACCTTC
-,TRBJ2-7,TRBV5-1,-,CASSRLGSHEQYF,TGCGCCAGCAGCCGTCTTGGTAGCCACGAGCAGTACTTC
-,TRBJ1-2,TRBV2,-,CASSIQDYGYTF,TGTGCCAGCAGTATACAGGACTATGGCTACACCTTC
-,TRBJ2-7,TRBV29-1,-,CSVGTLSYEQYF,TGCAGCGTGGGGACATTGTCCTACGAGCAGTACTTC